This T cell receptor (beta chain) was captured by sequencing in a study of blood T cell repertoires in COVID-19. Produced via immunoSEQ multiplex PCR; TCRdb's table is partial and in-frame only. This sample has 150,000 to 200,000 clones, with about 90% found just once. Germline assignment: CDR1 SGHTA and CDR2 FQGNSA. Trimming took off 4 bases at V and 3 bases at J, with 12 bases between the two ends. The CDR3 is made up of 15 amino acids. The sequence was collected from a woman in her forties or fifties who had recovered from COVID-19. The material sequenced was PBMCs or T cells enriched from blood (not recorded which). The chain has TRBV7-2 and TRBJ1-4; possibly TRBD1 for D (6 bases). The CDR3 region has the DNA TGTGCCAGCAGCTCCCGGACAGTCCCTAATGAAAAACTGTTTTTT. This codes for CASSSRTVPNEKLFF. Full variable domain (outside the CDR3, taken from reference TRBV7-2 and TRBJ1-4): GAGVSQSPSNKVTEKGKDVELRCDPISGHTALYWYRQSLGQGLEFLIYFQGNSAPDKSGLPSDRFSAERTGGSVSTLTIQRTQQEDSAVYLCASSSRTVPNEKLFFGSGTQLSVL.